Listed here are 21 T cell receptor beta chains from one sample, sequenced in a study of CD8 T cells in Susac syndrome. RNA amounts of about 0.45 to 1 ug underwent reverse transcription with random hexamers. TCRdb used MiXCR to reprocess the immunoSEQ multiplex PCR reads, holding one entry per CDR3 protein. Of 150,000 or so distinct CDR3 sequences listed, more than 95% are singletons. The sample consisted of CD4+ T cells from PBMCs. The receptor set was obtained from a human donor with Susac syndrome.

The V call is TRBV29-1, the J call TRBJ1-3; D unclear. Germline V gene data show CDR1 as SQVTM and CDR2 as ANQGSEA. Trimming removed 5 bases from V and 0 bases from J, with 11 bases in between. The CDR3 totals 14 residues. The DNA for the CDR3 is TGCAGCGTTACGGAGGCTTACTCTGGAAACACCATATATTTT. Protein: CSVTEAYSGNTIYF. Full variable domain (missing parts from reference TRBV29-1 and TRBJ1-3): SAVISQKPSRDICQRGTSLTIQCQVDSQVTMMFWYRQQPGQSLTLIATANQGSEATYESGFVIDKFPISRPNLTFSTLTVSNMSPEDSSIYLCSVTEAYSGNTIYFGEGSWLTVV.

This chain joins TRBV12-3 or TRBV12-4 and TRBJ1-2, with D possibly being TRBD1 (6 bases). V was pared by 2 bases and J by 4 bases, with 11 bases between. This CDR3 is 14 amino acids long. The CDR3 loop is CASSLMEQGYGYTF. Written as DNA, the CDR3 is TGTGCCAGCAGTTTAATGGAACAGGGCTATGGCTACACCTTC.

The chain recombines TRBV27 with TRBJ1-5; D not certain. V was trimmed by 5 bases and J by 1 base, leaving 9 bases between them. This CDR3 is 14 amino acids long. Germline V lookup: CDR1 MNHEY, CDR2 SMNVEV (reference sequence). CDR3 protein: CASSPVGSNQPQHF. CDR3 nucleotide sequence: TGTGCCAGCAGTCCCGTAGGGAGCAATCAGCCCCAGCATTTT.

The J gene is TRBJ2-5, the V gene TRBV10-3; 10 bases are shared with TRBD2. The CDR3 sequence is 14 residues long. Germline V gives CDR1 ENHRY, CDR2 SYGVKD. Trimming removed 8 bases from V and 5 bases from J; junction bases left unmatched: 8. The CDR3: CAISAGGPAETQYF. The CDR3 region has the DNA TGTGCCATCTCAGCGGGAGGGCCTGCGGAGACCCAGTACTTC.

This clonotype was detected a few times. The rearrangement uses TRBV19 and TRBJ2-5; 12 bases are shared with TRBD1. CDR1 is LNHDA and CDR2 is SQIVND in the germline V gene (reference sequence). The CDR3 is made up of 14 amino acids. Trimming removed 6 bases from V and 5 bases from J; junction bases left unmatched: 4. CDR3 sequence reads: CASSQGQGAETQYF. The CDR3 bases are TGTGCCAGTAGCCAGGGACAGGGGGCCGAGACCCAGTACTTC.

This sequence joins TRBV19 and TRBJ2-4; tentatively, D is TRBD1 or TRBD2 (5 bases each). Trimming stripped 7 bases from V and 2 bases from J, with 18 bases between. Germline loops: CDR1 LNHDA, CDR2 SQIVND (reference sequence). This CDR3 contains 16 residues. CDR3 DNA: TGTGCCAGTACGGAAATGAGGGGTGAGACCAAAAACATTCAGTACTTC. It translates to CASTEMRGETKNIQYF. The entire variable domain, with the rest obtained from reference TRBV19 and TRBJ2-4, is as follows: DGGITQSPKYLFRKEGQNVTLSCEQNLNHDAMYWYRQDPGQGLRLIYYSQIVNDFQKGDIAEGYSVSREKKESFPLTVTSAQKNPTAFYLCASTEMRGETKNIQYFGAGTRLSVL.

The chain couples TRBV9 to TRBJ2-5; the D call may be TRBD1 or TRBD2 (5 bases each). Germline loops: CDR1 SGDLS, CDR2 YYNGEE. Trimming removed 5 bases from V and 5 bases from J, with 16 bases in between. The CDR3 runs 14 residues. The DNA of the CDR3 is TGTGCCAGCAGTCGGGGCGGAGATGGGGAGACCCAGTACTTC. It yields the protein CASSRGGDGETQYF.

The gene calls are TRBV5-1 and TRBJ2-1, with 11 bases aligning to TRBD1. CDR1 SGHRS and CDR2 YFSETQ come from the germline V gene. With 4 bases clipped from V and 4 bases from J, the junction kept 4 bases outside the gene matches. The CDR3 runs to 15 residues. The CDR3 DNA sequence: TGCGCCAGCAGCAACCGGGACAGGGGGTACAATGAGCAGTTCTTC. The encoded protein is CASSNRDRGYNEQFF.

A single count supports this clonotype. CDR3 sequence (DNA): TGTGCCAGCAGCCAAGGTACAACTGGCTACACCTTC. Its translation: CASSQGTTGYTF. This rearrangement joins TRBV14 to TRBJ1-2; D call uncertain. V was shortened by 1 base and J by 7 bases, with 7 bases between the two germline ends. There are 12 residues in the CDR3. CDR1 and CDR2 (germline): SGHDN, FVKESK.

The rearrangement joins TRBV29-1 to TRBJ1-1; D is ambiguous. Germline V gene lookup returns CDR1 SQVTM and CDR2 ANQGSEA. CDR3 size: 11 residues. V was clipped by 7 bases and J by 3 bases, with 9 bases between them. CDR3 residues: CSDWRDTEAFF. The CDR3, as DNA: TGCAGCGACTGGAGGGACACTGAAGCTTTCTTT. The full variable domain, in which reference TRBV29-1 and TRBJ1-1 provide the parts outside the CDR3, is SAVISQKPSRDICQRGTSLTIQCQVDSQVTMMFWYRQQPGQSLTLIATANQGSEATYESGFVIDKFPISRPNLTFSTLTVSNMSPEDSSIYLCSDWRDTEAFFGQGTRLTVV.

This clonotype appeared a single time. DNA of the CDR3: TGTGCCACCGGGGAGGGGAGTGTACCCTACGAGCAGTACTTC. Translating gives CATGEGSVPYEQYF. The chain is built from TRBV24-1 and TRBJ2-7; 7 nucleotides align to TRBD2. The CDR3 is made up of 14 amino acids. The V segment lost 9 bases and the J segment 2 bases; nucleotides outside the gene matches: 9. Looked up from germline, CDR1 is KGHDR and CDR2 is SFDVKD.

The V call is TRBV24-1, the J call TRBJ1-1; unclear D gene. V gave up 0 bases and J gave up 9 bases, with 7 bases separating them. Germline V gene lookup returns CDR1 KGHDR and CDR2 SFDVKD. This CDR3 contains 12 residues. The CDR3 loop is CATSDLASQAFF. CDR3 bases: TGTGCCACCAGTGATTTGGCCAGCCAAGCTTTCTTT.

The gene calls are TRBV12-3 or TRBV12-4 and TRBJ1-1; D call uncertain. The germline V and J ends were trimmed by 0 bases and 5 bases, with 7 bases remaining between them. This CDR3 comprises 13 residues. In DNA form, the CDR3 reads TGTGCCAGCAGTTTAGCGCTGGGAACTGAAGCTTTCTTT. Its translation: CASSLALGTEAFF.

V usage is TRBV15 and J usage is TRBJ2-5; 9 bases are a match to TRBD2. Per the germline V gene, CDR1 is LNHNV and CDR2 is YYDKDF (reference sequence). This CDR3 spans 18 amino acids. With V trimmed by 0 bases and J by 4 bases, 12 bases remained unmatched. The CDR3 nucleotides are TGTGCCACCAGCAGAGATCGGGCGGGGGGGCCCGGCCGAGAGACCCAGTACTTC. Protein sequence: CATSRDRAGGPGRETQYF.

In its sample, this clonotype was seen once. The V gene is TRBV14, the J gene TRBJ1-2, with 7 positions matching TRBD1. The CDR3 totals 16 residues. The trim removed 6 bases at V and 4 bases at J, leaving 14 bases unmatched. From germline, CDR1 is SGHDN and CDR2 FVKESK. The CDR3 here is CASSQLDDRDVYGYTF. In nucleotides, the CDR3 is TGTGCCAGCAGTCAACTAGATGACAGGGACGTCTATGGCTACACCTTC.

The table lists this clonotype with a count of one. V usage is TRBV18 and J usage is TRBJ1-2; D perhaps matches TRBD1 (6 bases). There are 18 residues in the CDR3. V was trimmed by 2 bases and J by 0 bases, leaving 19 bases between them. Germline values: CDR1 KGHSH, CDR2 LQKENI. The CDR3 nucleotides are TGTGCCAGCTCACCAATCGGGGGCCGCAGGGCCTCTAACTATGGCTACACCTTC. Its protein product is CASSPIGGRRASNYGYTF.

The rearrangement links TRBV6-1 to TRBJ2-1; 7 bases align to TRBD2. V shed 6 bases, J shed 4 bases, and the junction held 6 bases outside the gene matches. Germline-derived CDR1 and CDR2 are MNHNS and SASEGT. The CDR3 consists of 14 residues. The CDR3 region is CASSSSGLYNEQFF. The CDR3, as DNA: TGTGCCAGCAGCTCTAGCGGACTTTACAATGAGCAGTTCTTC.

This clonotype was detected a few times. V gene TRBV11-2 combines with J gene TRBJ2-5, with 7 bases lining up with TRBD1. The CDR3 is 14 amino acids. The ends lost 5 bases at V and 4 bases at J; junction bases unmatched: 7. CDR1 is SGHAT and CDR2 is FQNNGV in the germline V gene. DNA of the CDR3: TGTGCCAGCAGCCAGGGGACAGTAGGAGAGACCCAGTACTTC. Translating gives CASSQGTVGETQYF.

This chain links TRBV6-2 or TRBV6-3 with TRBJ2-6, with D possibly TRBD1 on 6 matching bases. This CDR3 has 12 amino acids. In germline, CDR1 is MNHEY, CDR2 SVGEGT. V dropped 5 bases and J dropped 17 bases, with 16 bases sitting between them. The CDR3 DNA follows: TGTGCCAGCAGTCTCGGGCAGGGGACCATGACTTTC. Residues: CASSLGQGTMTF.

The chain links TRBV28 to TRBJ2-3, with 8 nucleotides matching TRBD1. Germline-derived CDR1 and CDR2 are MDHEN and SYDVKM. Trimming cost V 7 bases and J 2 bases; bases outside gene matches: 5. The CDR3 covers 14 residues. The CDR3 here is CASTPDRVTDTQYF. The CDR3 DNA reads as TGTGCCAGCACCCCGGACAGGGTCACAGATACGCAGTATTTT.

The chain uses TRBV5-4 and TRBJ2-2; D gene unclear. The V gene's germline CDR1 is SGHNT and CDR2 YYREEE (reference sequence). The length of the CDR3 is 13 residues. V was pared by 1 base and J by 2 bases, with 3 bases between. CDR3: CASSLFNTGELFF. CDR3 nucleotides: TGTGCCAGCAGCTTGTTTAACACCGGGGAGCTGTTTTTT.